This TCR beta chain comes out of a study of regulatory T cells in long-lasting Graves disease. For the study at large: The term persistent Graves' disease signified upward of 5 years on antithyroid drugs with positive TSH receptor antibodies.

This sample's time point: persistent/refractory GD, antithyroid drugs over 5 years with positive TRAb. PBMC RNA served as the TCR library source. Notes on the study in general: The researchers studied only peripheral blood, not thyroid tissue. Persistent Graves' patients showed less TCR diversity than newly diagnosed patients showed.

This CDR3 is built from 11 residues. In germline, CDR1 is DFQATT, CDR2 SNEGSKA (reference sequence). Trimming removed 5 bases at V and 5 bases at J, with 8 bases between. Construction of the TCR beta libraries employed iRepertoire HTBI primers in conjunction with Arm-PCR of CDR3 regions. Original processing notes: Samples jointly harbored roughly 62 TRBV and about 15 TRBJ segments. TCRdb re-analysed the multiplex PCR reads in MiXCR, keeping a single row per CDR3 protein. The V and J calls follow TCRdb's processing rather than the paper's. The sample holds fewer than 400,000 distinct CDR3 sequences, around 20% seen once. To note about this clonotype: Its antigen is unidentified.

The TCR sequence derives from a female donor with Graves disease. Sequencing used peripheral blood mononuclear cells (PBMCs), obtained when the disease was refractory, from a patient treated with antithyroid drugs. The rearrangement joins TRBV20-1 to TRBJ2-3, with no clear D. CDR3 in DNA: TGCAGTGCTGCACGGGTAGATACGCAGTATTTT. Amino acids: CSAARVDTQYF.